Below are 32 T cell receptor beta chains sequenced from a single sample in a study of blood T cell repertoires in COVID-19 (dated by TCRdb to between 2020 and 2021). The library relied on the immunoSEQ multiplex PCR assay. TCRdb holds this immuneACCESS table with in-frame rearrangements only. Some clones are missing; in checked studies, unresolved V genes explain under half, and the rest has no known cause. The sample data list 75,000 to 100,000 clones, and approximately 77% of these were observed just once. The ten largest clonotypes hold roughly a tenth of the sample. The sample consisted of peripheral blood. The source is a woman of 80 years or more with acute or convalescent COVID-19.

Only a few counts were recorded for this clone. The chain is built from TRBV29-1 and TRBJ2-6, with D possibly matching TRBD2 (5 bases). V was trimmed by 2 bases and J by 1 base, leaving 6 bases between them. The CDR3 loop spans 14 amino acids. CDR1 and CDR2 from the germline V gene are SQVTM and ANQGSEA. The CDR3: CSVESGSGANVLTF. The DNA of the CDR3 is TGCAGCGTTGAATCGGGGTCTGGGGCCAACGTCCTGACTTTC.

The chain couples TRBV21-1 to TRBJ2-7; TRBD2, the table's D call, was not compared with the DNA. TRBV21-1 is assigned pseudogene status. This CDR3 is built from 13 residues. This CDR3 is CASGRAGGTEQYF. The CDR3, as DNA: TGTGCCAGCGGGAGAGCGGGTGGGACCGAGCAGTACTTC.

This clone was detected only once. This chain joins TRBV4-2 and TRBJ1-1; 9 bases are shared with TRBD1. Trimming took 6 bases from V and 2 from J; bases not matched to a gene: 7. Looked up from germline, CDR1 is LGHNA and CDR2 is YNFKEQ. This CDR3 is 15 amino acids long. The CDR3 loop reads CASSKQGAQNTEAFF. As DNA, the CDR3 is TGTGCCAGCAGTAAACAGGGGGCCCAAAACACTGAAGCTTTCTTT.

The V and J genes are TRBV9 and TRBJ2-3; D perhaps matches TRBD1 (6 bases). CDR3 length: 14 amino acids. V was clipped by 9 bases and J by 2 bases, with 16 bases between them. CDR1 is SGDLS and CDR2 is YYNGEE in the germline V gene. CDR3 nucleotides: TGTGCCAATGTCGAAGGGGGTCACACAGATACGCAGTATTTT. Its protein product is CANVEGGHTDTQYF.

This sequence joins TRBV19 and TRBJ2-7, with 11 bases that match TRBD2. V shed 4 bases and J 3 bases; nucleotides not matched to a gene: 8. This CDR3 comprises 16 residues. The germline gives CDR1 LNHDA, CDR2 SQIVND (reference sequence). CDR3: CASSTPTSGKVYEQYF. The CDR3 nucleotides are TGTGCCAGTAGTACCCCGACTAGCGGGAAAGTCTACGAGCAGTACTTC.

V is TRBV6-5 and J is TRBJ2-7; 9 nucleotides align to TRBD1. The CDR3 spans 14 residues. Germline V lookup: CDR1 MNHEY, CDR2 SVGAGI. The ends lost 6 bases at V and 3 bases at J; junction bases unmatched: 6. The chain's CDR3 is CASSRDRALYEQYF. CDR3 nucleotide sequence: TGTGCCAGCAGCCGGGACAGGGCCCTCTACGAGCAGTACTTC.

The CDR3 spells CASSSTGGNQPQHF. The CDR3 DNA reads TGCGCCAGCAGCTCTACAGGGGGCAATCAGCCCCAGCATTTT. The chain is built from TRBV5-1 and TRBJ1-5, with 7 bases that match TRBD1. V shed 3 bases, J shed 2 bases, and the junction held 2 bases outside the gene matches. CDR3 size: 14 residues. Germline V gene data show CDR1 as SGHRS and CDR2 as YFSETQ.

This clone was observed a single time. This chain links TRBV4-2 with TRBJ2-5, with TRBD2 matching over 9 bases. After removal of 4 bases from V and 4 bases from J, the junction contained 10 bases not matched to a gene. The germline V gene has CDR1 LGHNA and CDR2 YNFKEQ. This CDR3 has 16 residues. Here the CDR3 reads CASSLGSGRSRETQYF. DNA of the CDR3: TGTGCCAGCAGCCTGGGGAGCGGGAGGAGCCGAGAGACCCAGTACTTC.

The chain links TRBV7-2 to TRBJ2-5; no reliable D call. V gave up 1 base and J gave up 7 bases, with 13 bases separating them. The CDR3 is made up of 14 amino acids. From germline, CDR1 is SGHTA and CDR2 FQGNSA. The DNA for the CDR3 is TGTGCCAGCAGCTTAGTTCAGGCCGTTGGGACCCAGTACTTC. It encodes CASSLVQAVGTQYF.

The chain is built from TRBV7-9 and TRBJ1-4, with 7 bases lining up with TRBD1. This CDR3 is 17 amino acids long. The ends lost 1 base at V and 3 bases at J; junction bases unmatched: 8. The germline V gene encodes CDR1 SEHNR and CDR2 FQNEAQ (reference sequence). The CDR3 nucleotides are TGTGCCAGCAGCTTAGGACAGGGAAGTAGGGCTAATGAAAAACTGTTTTTT. Translation: CASSLGQGSRANEKLFF.

Here the CDR3 DNA reads TGTGCCAGCAGTGAGGGCGGGGGGCCCGGGTTCTTC. Its translation is CASSEGGGPGFF. V and J are TRBV6-1 and TRBJ2-1, with 8 bases fitting TRBD2. V was clipped by 3 bases and J by 15 bases; unmatched bases: 7. Germline V gives CDR1 MNHNS, CDR2 SASEGT. The CDR3 runs to 12 residues.

This rearrangement joins TRBV4-2 to TRBJ2-2; 9 positions agree with TRBD2. Germline CDR1 is LGHNA and CDR2 is YNFKEQ. Trimming removed 1 base from V and 3 bases from J; junction bases left unmatched: 9. The CDR3 loop spans 18 amino acids. The DNA for the CDR3 is TGTGCCAGCAGCCAAGGGCTAGCGGGGAGCCGGGACACCGGGGAGCTGTTTTTT. Its protein is CASSQGLAGSRDTGELFF.

The V call is TRBV7-9, the J call TRBJ2-2; 8 positions agree with TRBD1. This CDR3 comprises 17 residues. In germline, CDR1 is SEHNR, CDR2 FQNEAQ (reference sequence). The ends lost 1 base at V and 1 base at J; junction bases unmatched: 5. The CDR3 loop is CASSLGTGMLNTGELFF. CDR3 DNA sequence: TGTGCCAGCAGCTTAGGGACAGGGATGCTGAACACCGGGGAGCTGTTTTTT.

The gene calls are TRBV29-1 and TRBJ1-1; maybe TRBD1 (6 bases). The CDR3 spans 13 residues. Germline V lookup: CDR1 SQVTM, CDR2 ANQGSEA. V was shortened by 6 bases and J by 0 bases, with 11 bases between the two germline ends. The chain's CDR3 is CSVNRVLNTEAFF. CDR3 in DNA: TGCAGCGTAAACAGGGTTTTGAACACTGAAGCTTTCTTT.

The chain recombines TRBV3-1 (or the pseudogene TRBV3-2) with TRBJ1-1; 7 nucleotides align to TRBD1. The CDR3 extends over 14 amino acids. The V segment lost 3 bases and the J segment 6 bases; nucleotides outside the gene matches: 7. Germline V lookup: CDR1 LGHDT, CDR2 YNNKEL (reference sequence). CDR3: CASSQTTGEAEAFF. The CDR3 bases are TGTGCCAGCAGCCAGACTACAGGGGAGGCTGAAGCTTTCTTT.

This chain uses TRBV7-9 with TRBJ1-3; D remains ambiguous. This CDR3 contains 13 residues. In germline, CDR1 is SEHNR, CDR2 FQNEAQ (reference sequence). Trimming left V 0 bases short and J 9 bases short, with 9 bases between. The CDR3 sequence is CASSLALASTIYF. CDR3 nucleotides: TGTGCCAGCAGCTTAGCCTTGGCTAGCACCATATATTTT. The complete variable domain, with remaining parts taken from reference TRBV7-9 and TRBJ1-3, reads DTGVSQNPRHKITKRGQNVTFRCDPISEHNRLYWYRQTLGQGPEFLTYFQNEAQLEKSRLLSDRFSAERPKGSFSTLEIQRTEQGDSAMYLCASSLALASTIYFGEGSWLTVV.

The chain employs TRBV4-1 and TRBJ2-4, with TRBD2 matching over 14 bases. From germline, CDR1 is MGHRA and CDR2 YSYEKL. The CDR3 runs to 18 residues. The trim removed 4 bases at V and 0 bases at J, leaving 5 bases unmatched. The CDR3 sequence: CASSRGLAGGIAKNIQYF. The CDR3 DNA reads as TGCGCCAGCAGCCGAGGACTAGCGGGAGGAATAGCCAAAAACATTCAGTACTTC.

This clone was observed many times. The V and J genes are TRBV6-1 and TRBJ1-5, with D unclear. Germline lookup yields CDR1 MNHNS and CDR2 SASEGT. The CDR3 spans 14 residues. Between the trimmed V and J ends, which lost 2 bases and 7 bases, there was a span of 12 bases. Here the CDR3 reads CASSEIGPGQPQHF. As DNA, the CDR3 is TGTGCCAGCAGTGAAATCGGCCCGGGACAGCCCCAGCATTTT.

The rearrangement joins TRBV25-1 to TRBJ2-2; D gene ambiguous. Trimming removed 4 bases at V and 3 bases at J, with 6 bases between. CDR1 is MGHDK and CDR2 is SYGVNS in the germline V gene. The CDR3 spans 13 residues. CDR3 sequence: CASSGLYTGELFF. The CDR3 region has the DNA TGTGCCAGCAGTGGACTTTACACCGGGGAGCTGTTTTTT. The full variable domain, with the rest looked up from reference TRBV25-1 and TRBJ2-2, is EADIYQTPRYLVIGTGKKITLECSQTMGHDKMYWYQQDPGMELHLIHYSYGVNSTEKGDLSSESTVSRIRTEHFPLTLESARPSHTSQYLCASSGLYTGELFFGEGSRLTVL.

Only a few counts were recorded for this clone. Here the CDR3 DNA reads TGTGCCAGCAGCACATGGGGAGGGGGAGAAACTGAAGCTTTCTTT. It encodes CASSTWGGGETEAFF. The chain is built from TRBV5-4 and TRBJ1-1; D possibly corresponds to TRBD1 (6 bases). The germline gives CDR1 SGHNT, CDR2 YYREEE (reference sequence). The CDR3 extends over 15 amino acids. V lost 4 bases to trimming and J lost 5 bases, with 18 bases between them.

The chain joins TRBV7-8 to TRBJ2-1, with a weak D call TRBD2 (6 bases). Trimming cost V 5 bases and J 7 bases, with 9 bases left between them. The CDR3 covers 12 residues. In germline, CDR1 is SGHVS, CDR2 FQNEAQ. The CDR3 sequence: CASSDSGNEQFF. DNA for the CDR3: TGTGCCAGCAGCGATAGCGGAAATGAGCAGTTCTTC. The full variable domain, rest sourced from reference TRBV7-8 and TRBJ2-1, is GAGVSQSPRYKVAKRGQDVALRCDPISGHVSLFWYQQALGQGPEFLTYFQNEAQLDKSGLPSDRFFAERPEGSVSTLKIQRTQQEDSAVYLCASSDSGNEQFFGPGTRLTVL.

CDR3 sequence reads: CASSLGMGGQETQYF. CDR3 nucleotides: TGTGCCAGCAGCTTGGGGATGGGGGGGCAAGAGACCCAGTACTTC. The chain employs TRBV5-6 and TRBJ2-5, with 7 bases identical to TRBD2. Germline V gene lookup returns CDR1 SGHDT and CDR2 YYEEEE. Trimming cost V 0 bases and J 2 bases; bases outside gene matches: 4. This CDR3 region has 15 residues.

The V call is TRBV18, the J call TRBJ2-1; D is uncertain. The CDR3 is 16 residues long. The V gene lost 3 bases and the J gene lost 3 bases, with 15 bases spanning the gap. The germline V gene encodes CDR1 KGHSH and CDR2 LQKENI. This CDR3 reads CASSPPPGGYYNEQFF. CDR3 sequence (DNA): TGTGCCAGCTCACCCCCCCCAGGTGGGTACTACAATGAGCAGTTCTTC.

This clone was counted between two and nine times. This chain connects TRBV7-2 to TRBJ2-1; 10 bases align to TRBD1. The CDR3 is 17 amino acids. The germline CDR1 and CDR2 sequences are SGHTA and FQGNSA. J gave up 6 bases and V 5 bases, and 13 bases lay outside the gene matches. CDR3 nucleotide sequence: TGTGCCAGCAGCCCAAAAAAAGGACAGGGGGGTCCCAATGAGCAGTTCTTC. Protein: CASSPKKGQGGPNEQFF.

The chain combines TRBV18 with TRBJ2-3; no reliable D call. Germline V gene sequence: CDR1 KGHSH, CDR2 LQKENI. The CDR3 is made up of 15 amino acids. Trimming shortened V by 0 bases and J by 1 base, and 8 bases separated the two germline ends. CDR3 residues: CASSPPLRGTDTQYF. The CDR3, as DNA: TGTGCCAGCTCACCACCGCTTCGGGGCACAGATACGCAGTATTTT.

The chain is built from TRBV19 and TRBJ2-1; TRBD1 might be the D (5 bases). The ends were cut back, 4 bases at V and 4 bases at J, with 11 bases in the middle. CDR1 LNHDA and CDR2 SQIVND come from the germline V gene (reference sequence). The CDR3 has 14 residues. CDR3 sequence: CASSNHDRYNEQFF. CDR3 bases: TGTGCCAGTAGTAACCACGACAGATACAATGAGCAGTTCTTC.

This clone was recorded a few times. V gene TRBV7-9 combines with J gene TRBJ1-6; D call uncertain. V gave up 2 bases and J gave up 9 bases, with 11 bases separating them. CDR3 length: 14 residues. Germline V gene data show CDR1 as SEHNR and CDR2 as FQNEAQ (reference sequence). Written as DNA, the CDR3 is TGTGCCAGCAGCTTAACCGACGGGTTTTCACCCCTCCACTTT. It is translated as CASSLTDGFSPLHF.

V is TRBV3-1 (or the pseudogene TRBV3-2) and J is TRBJ2-5; 11 bases are a match to TRBD2. After removal of 4 bases from V and 5 bases from J, the junction contained 24 bases not matched to a gene. The CDR3 is 21 residues long. Germline V gives CDR1 LGHDT, CDR2 YNNKEL (reference sequence). The CDR3 DNA follows: TGTGCCAGCAGCCCCCCTAGCGGGGGGAAATCAAGAGACCCTAACGCGGAGACCCAGTACTTC. This encodes CASSPPSGGKSRDPNAETQYF.

This chain uses TRBV6-5 with TRBJ2-1; 9 bases match TRBD2. The ends lost 8 bases at V and 8 bases at J; junction bases unmatched: 7. Per germline, CDR1 MNHEY and CDR2 SVGAGI. The length of the CDR3 is 13 residues. CDR3 amino acids: CASRLAEVYEQFF. The CDR3 DNA reads as TGTGCCAGCCGACTAGCGGAGGTTTATGAGCAGTTCTTC.

The V and J genes are TRBV4-3 and TRBJ1-3, with a possible D match to TRBD1 (6 bases). V lost 0 bases to trimming and J lost 4 bases, with 10 bases between them. The CDR3 is 15 amino acids. Germline V CDR1 and CDR2: LGHNA, YSLEER. As DNA, the CDR3 is TGCGCCAGCAGCCAAGATACAGGGATAGGAAACACCATATATTTT. Translating gives CASSQDTGIGNTIYF.

The chain carries TRBV18 and TRBJ1-2; 8 nucleotides agree with TRBD1. CDR1 is KGHSH and CDR2 is LQKENI in the germline V gene. The CDR3 is 14 residues long. Trimming removed 5 bases from V and 4 bases from J; junction bases left unmatched: 6. The CDR3 bases are TGTGCCAGCTCATCCGGACAGGGTAGCTATGGCTACACCTTC. Translating it yields CASSSGQGSYGYTF.

This chain connects TRBV21-1 to TRBJ2-3; the D call in the table, TRBD2, was not verified against the DNA. TRBV21-1 is labeled a pseudogene. This CDR3 has 14 residues. This CDR3 reads CASSKDPLTDTQYF. CDR3 sequence (DNA): TGTGCCAGCAGCAAAGATCCCCTCACAGATACGCAGTATTTT.